This entry describes one T cell receptor beta chain. Adults between roughly 18 and 95 years of age took part from about two dozen US areas. There are 16 residues in the CDR3. CDR1 is LNHNV, CDR2 YYDKDF, per germline (reference sequence). V shed 2 bases and J 2 bases; nucleotides not matched to a gene: 8. The method was immunoSEQ multiplex PCR; TCRdb's version includes in-frame clones alone and lacks a portion of them. The table lists more than 200,000 clones, about nine tenths of them singletons. This sample was included in a study of blood T cell repertoires in COVID-19. Study information: Spain, Italy and the United States supplied samples that represented acute and convalescent COVID-19.

The specimen sequenced was PBMCs or T cells enriched from blood (not recorded which). This rearrangement joins TRBV15 to TRBJ2-7; 8 bases map to TRBD1. The receptor was isolated from a woman aged 30 to 39 with acute COVID-19. The CDR3 reads CATSRRTGTGAYEQYF. DNA of the CDR3: TGTGCCACCAGCAGAAGAACCGGGACAGGAGCCTACGAGCAGTACTTC.